Presented here are 14 T cell receptor beta chains from one specimen sequenced in a study of CD8 T cells in ankylosing spondylitis. TCRdb reprocessed the 5' RACE reads via MiXCR and lists one record per CDR3 protein. The table has about 150,000 distinct CDR3 sequences, around a third seen once; the top ten hold 6%. Sequenced input: synovial fluid, either unsorted or a sorted T cell fraction (not recorded which). The origin of the receptors is a male donor with ankylosing spondylitis.

This clonotype was seen a few times. The chain links TRBV20-1 to TRBJ2-1; 9 nucleotides align to TRBD2. Germline-derived CDR1 and CDR2 are DFQATT and SNEGSKA (reference sequence). This CDR3 has 15 amino acids. V shed 2 bases, J shed 4 bases, and the junction held 6 bases outside the gene matches. The DNA for the CDR3 is TGCAGTGCTAGAATGGCTAGCGGGATATACAATGAGCAGTTCTTC. This gives the protein CSARMASGIYNEQFF.

This clonotype was observed at least ten times. V and J are TRBV29-1 and TRBJ2-3; D unresolved. The CDR3 is 14 amino acids. CDR1 and CDR2 (germline): SQVTM, ANQGSEA. V was cut by 7 bases and J by 0 bases, with 14 bases left in between. Here the CDR3 DNA reads TGCAGCGCCTCTTCACCTTATAGCACAGATACGCAGTATTTT. Translation gives CSASSPYSTDTQYF.

CDR3 coding DNA: TGTGCCAGCAGTCCCCGAGGCAGGAGCGGCTACACCTTC. This gives the protein CASSPRGRSGYTF. This chain connects TRBV2 to TRBJ1-2; no definite D call. The germline gives CDR1 SNHLY, CDR2 FYNNEI. The CDR3 is 13 residues long. V was trimmed by 5 bases and J by 8 bases, leaving 15 bases between them.

The chain is built from TRBV12-3 or TRBV12-4 and TRBJ2-2; no reliable D call. V lost 2 bases, J lost 5 bases, and 6 bases lay in between. This CDR3 is built from 13 residues. This CDR3 is CASSLRTTGELFF. The CDR3 coding sequence is TGTGCCAGCAGTTTAAGAACAACCGGGGAGCTGTTTTTT.

Many counts were recorded for this clonotype. The DNA for the CDR3 is TGTGCCAGCAGCCTCTTCGACAGGGGAGACACTGAAGCTTTCTTT. It specifies CASSLFDRGDTEAFF. This chain connects TRBV3-1 to TRBJ1-1; TRBD1 matches 8 bases. CDR1 is LGHDT, CDR2 YNNKEL, per germline (reference sequence). CDR3 length: 15 residues. The ends lost 4 bases at V and 3 bases at J; junction bases unmatched: 7.

The chain carries TRBV5-1 and TRBJ2-1; 10 bases are shared with TRBD2. CDR3 length: 16 amino acids. The V gene end was trimmed by 0 bases and the J gene end by 10 bases; junction bases not matched to a gene: 10. Germline loops: CDR1 SGHRS, CDR2 YFSETQ. CDR3 in DNA: TGCGCCAGCAGCTTGGGGTCTAGCGGGGGAGCCGGGGAGCAGTTCTTC. It translates to CASSLGSSGGAGEQFF.

This sequence joins TRBV20-1 and TRBJ2-3, with TRBD1 as a possible D gene (5 bases). The CDR3 has 13 residues. Germline CDR1 reads DFQATT; CDR2 reads SNEGSKA (reference sequence). In nucleotides, the CDR3 is TGCAGACCCGTCAGGGAATCCACAGATACGCAGTATTTT. Protein product: CRPVRESTDTQYF.

This clonotype was picked up a small number of times. The rearrangement links TRBV4-1 to TRBJ1-5, with unresolved D. The V gene lost 0 bases and the J gene lost 1 base, with 10 bases spanning the gap. This CDR3 spans 16 amino acids. Germline values: CDR1 MGHRA, CDR2 YSYEKL. In DNA form, the CDR3 reads TGCGCCAGCAGCCAAGATGAGTTGATGAGCAATCAGCCCCAGCATTTT. Encoded protein: CASSQDELMSNQPQHF.

This clonotype was counted between two and nine times. This chain joins TRBV7-9 and TRBJ2-1, with TRBD2 matching over 7 bases. Germline CDR1 and CDR2: SEHNR and FQNEAQ (reference sequence). V was pared by 7 bases and J by 7 bases, with 10 bases of the junction left unmatched. There are 14 residues in the CDR3. CDR3 residues: CASTLNSGGNEQFF. The DNA of the CDR3 is TGTGCCAGCACCCTAAATTCGGGGGGAAATGAGCAGTTCTTC.

This rearrangement joins TRBV27 to TRBJ1-2; 9 bases agree with TRBD1. The CDR3 covers 17 residues. In germline, CDR1 is MNHEY, CDR2 SMNVEV (reference sequence). The J segment lost 8 bases and the V segment lost 5 bases, leaving 18 bases of the junction unmatched. The chain's CDR3 is CASSPLGGQGLGEGYTF. For the CDR3, the DNA is TGTGCCAGCAGTCCCCTCGGGGGACAGGGCCTGGGAGAGGGCTACACCTTC.

This clonotype was counted ten times or more. This chain uses TRBV20-1 with TRBJ1-5; D is possibly TRBD1 (5 bases). Trimming cost V 2 bases and J 0 bases, with 8 bases left between them. The CDR3 runs 14 residues. Per germline, CDR1 DFQATT and CDR2 SNEGSKA (reference sequence). As DNA, the CDR3 is TGCAGTGCTAGACTGACAGCTAGCAATCAGCCCCAGCATTTT. Its translation: CSARLTASNQPQHF.

The V call is TRBV9, the J call TRBJ1-3; D is ambiguous. Germline CDR1 and CDR2: SGDLS and YYNGEE. Trimming shortened V by 0 bases and J by 1 base, and 8 bases separated the two germline ends. The CDR3 contains 15 residues. The CDR3 DNA reads as TGTGCCAGCAGCGTAGTGGGTGGTTCTGGAAACACCATATATTTT. Protein product: CASSVVGGSGNTIYF.

The chain uses TRBV29-1 and TRBJ1-1; no definite D call. The ends were cut back, 5 bases at V and 7 bases at J, with 17 bases in the middle. The germline V gene has CDR1 SQVTM and CDR2 ANQGSEA. This CDR3 is 13 amino acids long. DNA for the CDR3: TGCAGCGTTCTGACCCCCGCATGGGGTGAAGCTTTCTTT. Protein: CSVLTPAWGEAFF.

This chain links TRBV11-2 with TRBJ2-2, with 12 bases aligning to TRBD2. Trimming cost V 6 bases and J 6 bases; bases outside gene matches: 5. Germline loops: CDR1 SGHAT, CDR2 FQNNGV. The CDR3 is 15 residues long. The CDR3 DNA reads TGTGCCAGCAGACGGACTAGCGGGATCCCCGGGGAGCTGTTTTTT. This encodes CASRRTSGIPGELFF.